These 13 T cell receptor beta chains originate from one sample sequenced in a study of regulatory T cells in long-lasting Graves disease. Time point indicated: persistent/refractory GD, antithyroid drugs over 5 years with positive TRAb. Generation of the TCR library employed RNA extracted from PBMCs. In building TCR beta libraries, iRepertoire HTBI primers were used together with Arm-PCR of CDR3 regions. One entry per CDR3 protein, called by TCRdb with MiXCR from the multiplex PCR reads. The sample consists of hundreds of thousands of distinct CDR3 sequences, around 23% of them appearing once. The sample in question was peripheral blood mononuclear cells (PBMCs), obtained when the disease was refractory, from a patient treated with antithyroid drugs. These receptors were collected from a female donor with Graves disease.

Many counts were recorded for this clonotype. In nucleotides, the CDR3 is TGTGCCAGCAGTTTAAACAAATGGACTGAAGCTTTCTTT. The encoded protein is CASSLNKWTEAFF. The chain combines TRBV12-3 or TRBV12-4 with TRBJ1-1, with unresolved D. Deletions cut 2 bases from V and 5 bases from J, with 9 bases between. There are 13 residues in the CDR3.

This clonotype has ten or more counts. This chain joins TRBV7-9 and TRBJ1-1; 12 positions match TRBD1. CDR1 and CDR2 (germline): SEHNR, FQNEAQ (reference sequence). With 5 bases clipped from V and 4 bases from J, the junction kept 8 bases outside the gene matches. This CDR3 region has 16 residues. CDR3 residues: CASSTGQGAGGTEAFF. The CDR3 DNA reads TGTGCCAGCAGCACGGGACAGGGGGCAGGTGGCACTGAAGCTTTCTTT.

The chain uses TRBV19 and TRBJ1-2; D call uncertain. Per germline, CDR1 LNHDA and CDR2 SQIVND (reference sequence). CDR3 length: 13 residues. The V gene lost 8 bases and the J gene lost 2 bases, with 12 bases spanning the gap. CDR3 in DNA: TGTGCCAGTCCGTTTGCTGCCAACTATGGCTACACCTTC. Translation gives CASPFAANYGYTF.

This clonotype was counted at least ten times. The rearrangement uses TRBV30 and TRBJ2-2; D gene unclear. The V end was cut by 2 bases, the J end by 3 bases, with 10 bases between. CDR3 size: 14 residues. Germline V lookup: CDR1 GTSNPN, CDR2 SVGIG (reference sequence). The CDR3 region has the DNA TGTGCCTGGAGTCGGAACAGACACACCGGGGAGCTGTTTTTT. Translating it yields CAWSRNRHTGELFF.

Concerning this clonotype: A much larger clone lies one base from this, so it may be a read error. The chain carries TRBV5-4 and TRBJ2-7, with D possibly matching TRBD1 (5 bases). V was shortened by 4 bases and J by 3 bases, with 11 bases between the two germline ends. The CDR3 totals 13 residues. Germline V lookup: CDR1 SGHNT, CDR2 YYREEE (reference sequence). The CDR3, as DNA: TGTGCCAGCAGCCCGACAGAGGACTACGAGCAGTACTTC. It codes for CASSPTEDYEQYF.

The genes are TRBV30 and TRBJ1-4; D gene unclear. The ends were cut back, 3 bases at V and 0 bases at J, with 5 bases in the middle. The CDR3 extends over 13 amino acids. CDR1 is GTSNPN and CDR2 is SVGIG in the germline V gene (reference sequence). CDR3 nucleotides: TGTGCCTGGAGAACTACAACTAATGAAAAACTGTTTTTT. This translates into CAWRTTTNEKLFF.

This rearrangement joins TRBV5-1 to TRBJ2-7; D uncertain. V was shortened by 3 bases and J by 4 bases, with 17 bases between the two germline ends. This CDR3 comprises 15 residues. In germline, CDR1 is SGHRS, CDR2 YFSETQ. The CDR3: CASSWISAVSYEQYF. As DNA, the CDR3 is TGCGCCAGCAGCTGGATCTCGGCCGTCTCTTACGAGCAGTACTTC.

The table lists this clonotype with a few counts. This sequence joins TRBV27 and TRBJ2-7, with 9 bases lining up with TRBD2. CDR1 and CDR2 (germline): MNHEY, SMNVEV (reference sequence). This CDR3 is 14 amino acids long. Trimming cost V 2 bases and J 6 bases; bases outside gene matches: 5. The CDR3 region has the DNA TGTGCCAGCAGTTTAATAGCGGGAGTCTCCGAGCAGTACTTC. Translating it yields CASSLIAGVSEQYF.

Turning to this clonotype: This CDR3 fails to terminate in the conserved phenylalanine or tryptophan, so it likely reflects a read error. The chain employs TRBV20-1 and TRBJ1-6, with 9 bases fitting TRBD1. CDR3 length equals 14 residues. V was clipped by 2 bases and J by 12 bases; unmatched bases: 8. Germline V gene sequence: CDR1 DFQATT, CDR2 SNEGSKA (reference sequence). The CDR3 reads CSARSRTGVLPLHS. The CDR3 DNA reads as TGCAGTGCTAGATCTCGGACAGGGGTTCTACCCCTCCACTCT.

This chain connects TRBV20-1 to TRBJ1-2; D may be TRBD1 (5 bases). Germline CDR1 reads DFQATT; CDR2 reads SNEGSKA (reference sequence). CDR3 length: 15 amino acids. The V gene lost 3 bases and the J gene lost 3 bases, with 17 bases spanning the gap. The chain's CDR3 is CSASLLGQEDYGYTF. DNA of the CDR3: TGCAGTGCTAGCCTTTTGGGGCAGGAGGACTATGGCTACACCTTC.

This clonotype was detected ten times or more. The genes are TRBV2 and TRBJ2-2; 10 bases align to TRBD2. The CDR3 has 15 amino acids. The germline CDR1 and CDR2 sequences are SNHLY and FYNNEI. Trimming removed 7 bases from V and 2 bases from J; junction bases left unmatched: 4. The CDR3, as DNA: TGTGCCAGCAAAGGACTAGCGGTAAACACCGGGGAGCTGTTTTTT. As protein: CASKGLAVNTGELFF.

This clonotype has ten or more counts. CDR3 residues: CASSLSIGLNTEAFF. The CDR3 nucleotides read TGTGCCAGCAGTTTATCCATTGGGCTGAACACTGAAGCTTTCTTT. V and J are TRBV27 and TRBJ1-1; D unclear. Germline CDR1 MNHEY, CDR2 SMNVEV (reference sequence). The CDR3 totals 15 residues. Trimming removed 0 bases from V and 0 bases from J, with 8 bases in between.

The V call is TRBV5-1, the J call TRBJ1-1; D not resolved. The germline V gene has CDR1 SGHRS and CDR2 YFSETQ. The CDR3 loop spans 14 amino acids. V lost 2 bases, J lost 3 bases, and 11 bases lay in between. The DNA for the CDR3 is TGCGCCAGCAGCTTAAGAGACCTAGACACTGAAGCTTTCTTT. Its protein is CASSLRDLDTEAFF.